Listed below are T cell receptor beta chains from one sample, sequenced in a study of beta chain features in type 1 diabetes. The assay was immunoSEQ multiplex PCR, and TCRdb's table has in-frame clones only and misses some. The sample shows over 650,000 clones, over 11% of them seen only once. Sequenced sample: naive CD4+ T cells from blood. Receptors were obtained from a man between 18 and 35 years old with type 1 diabetes. Both conserved end residues are part of each CDR3. D genes are given only for firm matches. A clone size is listed for some rows: how often the clone was seen (once, few, many), or a class if it is expanded.

v_gene	abundance	j_gene	d_gene	CDR3nt	CDR3aa
TRBV7-9	few	TRBJ1-5	.	TGTGCCAGCAGTTCCGGGTCCCACAATCAGCCCCAGCATTTT	CASSSGSHNQPQHF
TRBV5-1	.	TRBJ2-7	TRBD2	TGCGCCAGCAGCTTGGGTGTTGCGGGAGTCAACGAGCAGTACTTC	CASSLGVAGVNEQYF
TRBV28	.	TRBJ1-5	.	TGTGCCAGCAGCCTACTTTGGGGCAATCAGCCCCAGCATTTT	CASSLLWGNQPQHF
TRBV5-5	few	TRBJ2-7	.	TGTGCCAGCAGCAAACCCGGACAGAACTACGAGCAGTACTTC	CASSKPGQNYEQYF
TRBV18	.	TRBJ2-7	.	TGTGCCAGCTCACCACCGCTGTATCGGGATACCTACGAGCAGTACTTC	CASSPPLYRDTYEQYF
TRBV9	few	TRBJ2-1	.	TGTGCCAGCAGCGCCCGGACCACCTACAATGAGCAGTTCTTC	CASSARTTYNEQFF
TRBV27	few	TRBJ1-4	.	TGTGCCAGCAGCCGGGGCCCGGGGGAAAAACTGTTTTTT	CASSRGPGEKLFF
TRBV30	few	TRBJ1-1	.	TGTGCCTGGAGTCCACCAGGGAACACTGAAGCTTTCTTT	CAWSPPGNTEAFF
TRBV25-1	.	TRBJ1-4	.	TGTGCCAGCAGTGATAGAAGGGGAGCTAATGAAAAACTGTTTTTT	CASSDRRGANEKLFF
TRBV30	.	TRBJ1-3	.	TGTGCCTGGAGTCCTTCCAGATCCGGGGGAAACACCATATATTTT	CAWSPSRSGGNTIYF
TRBV6-1	few	TRBJ2-7	.	TGTGCCAGCGGGCGCAGGGTAGACGAGCAGTACTTC	CASGRRVDEQYF
TRBV14	few	TRBJ1-5	.	TGTGCCAGCAGCCAAGACAGGGCCACGGGGCAGCCCCAGCATTTT	CASSQDRATGQPQHF
TRBV14	.	TRBJ1-2	.	TGTGCCAGCAGCGAAGGGCAGGGCTATGGCTACACCTTC	CASSEGQGYGYTF
TRBV4-3	few	TRBJ2-3	TRBD2	TGCGCCAGCAGCCAAGAAGCGGGGGGGCCTTCCGCCCTGGCGCAGTATTTT	CASSQEAGGPSALAQYF
TRBV6-5	.	TRBJ2-4	TRBD2	TGTGCCAGCAGACTAGCGTCAGGCAACATTCAGTACTTC	CASRLASGNIQYF